The sequence of this TCR beta chain was determined in a study of immune cell composition in non-small cell lung cancer. Overall study context: Lung adenocarcinoma or squamous carcinoma made up most tumours.

The method was immunoSEQ multiplex PCR; TCRdb's version includes in-frame clones alone and lacks a portion of them. The table has nearly 7,000 clones, 80% to 90% seen once; the top ten hold 12%. J lost 6 bases, V lost 5 bases, and 18 bases had no gene match. The CDR3 contains 18 residues. Germline lookup yields CDR1 SGHTA and CDR2 FQGNSA. About this clone: What it binds is not known.

Whole-study results and caveats: Clones >0.5% enriched in tumour were rarer in adenocarcinoma (around 33%) than squamous (around 75%).

The normal lung sample lay at least 3 cm, and maximally far, from the tumour. The specimen was non-adjacent lung tissue. The clonotype originates from a human donor with non-small cell lung cancer. The chain joins TRBV7-2 to TRBJ2-5; 10 bases agree with TRBD2. CDR3 amino acids: CASSPAPSGGAVRKTQYF. In DNA form, the CDR3 reads TGTGCCAGCAGCCCTGCCCCAAGCGGGGGGGCCGTTCGCAAGACCCAGTACTTC.